The entry that follows covers one T cell receptor (beta chain) sequence. This clone is a singleton in its sample. Its antigen is unknown. No much larger clone is present one base from it, and per-base qualities are unavailable. Patients with autoimmune disease history or receiving systemic immunosuppression were excluded from the trial. Peripheral blood for TCR sequencing was collected from all dose cohorts at baseline, on cycle 4 day 1, and on cycle 7 day 1. Samples were obtained from an open-label, multicenter, first-in-human phase I dose-escalation trial of ivuxolimab. The trial enrolled adults with locally advanced or metastatic head and neck squamous cell, hepatocellular, melanoma or renal cell carcinoma. Before TCR sequencing, CD4+ T cells and CD8+ T cells were sorted from peripheral blood as separate populations. The record originates from a study of OX40 agonist ivuxolimab in advanced cancers. Some background on the complete study: The costimulatory receptor OX40 (CD134) was targeted by ivuxolimab, a fully human IgG2 agonistic monoclonal antibody. Prior anti-PD-1, anti-PD-L1 or anti-CTLA-4 therapy was permitted, and about two fifths of dose-escalation patients had received checkpoint inhibitors. Intravenous ivuxolimab was administered to patients every 2 weeks at six dose levels: 0.01, 0.1, 0.3, 1.5, 3 and 10 mg/kg. Three dose-escalation patients achieved partial responses, one with hepatocellular carcinoma and two with cutaneous melanoma. The purpose of peripheral TCRbeta sequencing was to test whether ivuxolimab changed TCR sequence diversity and led to clonal T-cell expansion. Among the roughly 50 dose-escalation patients, about 20 had hepatocellular carcinoma, approximately 15 melanoma, 9 renal cell carcinoma and 9 head and neck cancer. The paper reports the monotherapy dose-escalation portion (N of about 54 patients) of the phase I ivuxolimab trial. In the dose-escalation cohort, about four fifths of patients were male, and the mean age was 60 years with a range of about 23 to 79.

Here is what the overall study found, with its caveats: At doses of 0.1 to 3.0 mg/kg, clonal expansion of both CD4+ and CD8+ blood T cells was observed from baseline to week 6. Low levels of normalized T-cell clonal expansion were also seen in some patients who did not respond. After ivuxolimab, more expanded clones were found on average in CD8+ T cells than in CD4+ T cells. In the 0.1-3.0 mg/kg groups, partial responders had among the lowest normalized peripheral clonal expansion, particularly in CD8+ T cells. The antigen specificity of the peripheral T cells that underwent clonal expansion was not determined.

Trimming removed 1 base from V and 4 bases from J, leaving 3 bases between the germline ends. Inclusive of the bounding cysteine and phenylalanine, the CDR3 is 12 residues long. This entry keeps only the CDR3 DNA: 36 bases, framed from base 1. For CDR1 and CDR2, the germline V gene lists MGHDK and SYGVNS. Genomic DNA was extracted from sorted cells for sequencing of the TCRbeta CDR3 region. The immunoSEQ Assay was used to sequence the TCRbeta CDR3 regions. TCRdb re-hosts the immuneACCESS table, in-frame sequences only. Its copies lack some clones; in the studies checked, an unresolved V gene accounts for under half of them, and the cause for the rest is not known. The sample contains tens of thousands of clones, 80% to 90% of them found a single time. Of the sample, 5.2% is held by the ten largest clones.

This receptor was identified in an adult with an advanced solid tumor such as melanoma, head and neck, liver or kidney cancer. The starting material was CD4+ or CD8+ T cells sorted from blood, obtained in a trial of the OX40 agonist ivuxolimab. The rearranged segments are TRBV25-1 and TRBJ2-3, with no confident D gene call. In nucleotide form, the sequence is TGTGCCAGCAGTGAATGGCCAGATACGCAGTATTTT. Its protein product is CASSEWPDTQYF. Reference TRBV25-1 and TRBJ2-3 proteins supply the regions before and after the CDR3; the full variable domain is: EADIYQTPRYLVIGTGKKITLECSQTMGHDKMYWYQQDPGMELHLIHYSYGVNSTEKGDLSSESTVSRIRTEHFPLTLESARPSHTSQYLCASSEWPDTQYFGPGTRLTVL.